Here is one TCR beta chain with its context. Per the study methods: Estimation of nucleated cell counts relied on the amplification of reference gene primers. TCRdb keeps only in-frame clones here, not all; method: immunoSEQ multiplex PCR. V and J calls and clone size come straight from that table; D and trimming were deduced from the DNA. In the table there are 200,000 to 250,000 clones, about nine tenths of which are singletons. J gave up 8 bases and V 10 bases, and 13 bases lay outside the gene matches. The germline V gene encodes CDR1 LGHDT and CDR2 YNNKEL (reference sequence). The CDR3 sequence is 13 residues long. The data derive from a study of blood T cell repertoires in COVID-19.

The sequence came from a woman aged 45 to 65 in a cohort exposed to, infected with or recovered from COVID-19 (not recorded which). Sequencing input: PBMCs or T cells enriched from blood (not recorded which). This chain links TRBV3-1 (or the pseudogene TRBV3-2) with TRBJ1-2, with 7 bases lining up with TRBD1. The CDR3 loop is CATPGQRAGGYTF. The CDR3 nucleotides read TGTGCCACCCCGGGACAGAGGGCGGGGGGCTACACCTTC.